The 2 T cell receptor beta chains presented below share a single source sample, sequenced in a study of blood T cell repertoires in COVID-19. Clones were read by immunoSEQ multiplex PCR, and TCRdb kept only the in-frame ones, dropping some. The table shows 95,000 to 120,000 clones, with approximately 81% occurring only once. The material sequenced was peripheral blood. These receptors came from a man aged 50 to 59 with acute or convalescent COVID-19.

The rearrangement joins TRBV7-2 to TRBJ1-4; D gene ambiguous. Germline V gives CDR1 SGHTA, CDR2 FQGNSA. V was trimmed by 1 base and J by 10 bases, leaving 7 bases between them. The CDR3 extends over 12 amino acids. As DNA, the CDR3 is TGTGCCAGCAGCTTAGGGCGGGGAAAACTGTTTTTT. It encodes CASSLGRGKLFF.

This chain connects TRBV5-8 to TRBJ2-7; 8 positions agree with TRBD1. CDR1 SGHTS and CDR2 YDEGEE come from the germline V gene. The CDR3 totals 15 residues. The ends lost 3 bases at V and 1 base at J; junction bases unmatched: 6. As DNA, the CDR3 is TGTGCCAGCAGCTCCGAAGGACAGGGATCCTACGAGCAGTACGTC. It yields the protein CASSSEGQGSYEQYV.